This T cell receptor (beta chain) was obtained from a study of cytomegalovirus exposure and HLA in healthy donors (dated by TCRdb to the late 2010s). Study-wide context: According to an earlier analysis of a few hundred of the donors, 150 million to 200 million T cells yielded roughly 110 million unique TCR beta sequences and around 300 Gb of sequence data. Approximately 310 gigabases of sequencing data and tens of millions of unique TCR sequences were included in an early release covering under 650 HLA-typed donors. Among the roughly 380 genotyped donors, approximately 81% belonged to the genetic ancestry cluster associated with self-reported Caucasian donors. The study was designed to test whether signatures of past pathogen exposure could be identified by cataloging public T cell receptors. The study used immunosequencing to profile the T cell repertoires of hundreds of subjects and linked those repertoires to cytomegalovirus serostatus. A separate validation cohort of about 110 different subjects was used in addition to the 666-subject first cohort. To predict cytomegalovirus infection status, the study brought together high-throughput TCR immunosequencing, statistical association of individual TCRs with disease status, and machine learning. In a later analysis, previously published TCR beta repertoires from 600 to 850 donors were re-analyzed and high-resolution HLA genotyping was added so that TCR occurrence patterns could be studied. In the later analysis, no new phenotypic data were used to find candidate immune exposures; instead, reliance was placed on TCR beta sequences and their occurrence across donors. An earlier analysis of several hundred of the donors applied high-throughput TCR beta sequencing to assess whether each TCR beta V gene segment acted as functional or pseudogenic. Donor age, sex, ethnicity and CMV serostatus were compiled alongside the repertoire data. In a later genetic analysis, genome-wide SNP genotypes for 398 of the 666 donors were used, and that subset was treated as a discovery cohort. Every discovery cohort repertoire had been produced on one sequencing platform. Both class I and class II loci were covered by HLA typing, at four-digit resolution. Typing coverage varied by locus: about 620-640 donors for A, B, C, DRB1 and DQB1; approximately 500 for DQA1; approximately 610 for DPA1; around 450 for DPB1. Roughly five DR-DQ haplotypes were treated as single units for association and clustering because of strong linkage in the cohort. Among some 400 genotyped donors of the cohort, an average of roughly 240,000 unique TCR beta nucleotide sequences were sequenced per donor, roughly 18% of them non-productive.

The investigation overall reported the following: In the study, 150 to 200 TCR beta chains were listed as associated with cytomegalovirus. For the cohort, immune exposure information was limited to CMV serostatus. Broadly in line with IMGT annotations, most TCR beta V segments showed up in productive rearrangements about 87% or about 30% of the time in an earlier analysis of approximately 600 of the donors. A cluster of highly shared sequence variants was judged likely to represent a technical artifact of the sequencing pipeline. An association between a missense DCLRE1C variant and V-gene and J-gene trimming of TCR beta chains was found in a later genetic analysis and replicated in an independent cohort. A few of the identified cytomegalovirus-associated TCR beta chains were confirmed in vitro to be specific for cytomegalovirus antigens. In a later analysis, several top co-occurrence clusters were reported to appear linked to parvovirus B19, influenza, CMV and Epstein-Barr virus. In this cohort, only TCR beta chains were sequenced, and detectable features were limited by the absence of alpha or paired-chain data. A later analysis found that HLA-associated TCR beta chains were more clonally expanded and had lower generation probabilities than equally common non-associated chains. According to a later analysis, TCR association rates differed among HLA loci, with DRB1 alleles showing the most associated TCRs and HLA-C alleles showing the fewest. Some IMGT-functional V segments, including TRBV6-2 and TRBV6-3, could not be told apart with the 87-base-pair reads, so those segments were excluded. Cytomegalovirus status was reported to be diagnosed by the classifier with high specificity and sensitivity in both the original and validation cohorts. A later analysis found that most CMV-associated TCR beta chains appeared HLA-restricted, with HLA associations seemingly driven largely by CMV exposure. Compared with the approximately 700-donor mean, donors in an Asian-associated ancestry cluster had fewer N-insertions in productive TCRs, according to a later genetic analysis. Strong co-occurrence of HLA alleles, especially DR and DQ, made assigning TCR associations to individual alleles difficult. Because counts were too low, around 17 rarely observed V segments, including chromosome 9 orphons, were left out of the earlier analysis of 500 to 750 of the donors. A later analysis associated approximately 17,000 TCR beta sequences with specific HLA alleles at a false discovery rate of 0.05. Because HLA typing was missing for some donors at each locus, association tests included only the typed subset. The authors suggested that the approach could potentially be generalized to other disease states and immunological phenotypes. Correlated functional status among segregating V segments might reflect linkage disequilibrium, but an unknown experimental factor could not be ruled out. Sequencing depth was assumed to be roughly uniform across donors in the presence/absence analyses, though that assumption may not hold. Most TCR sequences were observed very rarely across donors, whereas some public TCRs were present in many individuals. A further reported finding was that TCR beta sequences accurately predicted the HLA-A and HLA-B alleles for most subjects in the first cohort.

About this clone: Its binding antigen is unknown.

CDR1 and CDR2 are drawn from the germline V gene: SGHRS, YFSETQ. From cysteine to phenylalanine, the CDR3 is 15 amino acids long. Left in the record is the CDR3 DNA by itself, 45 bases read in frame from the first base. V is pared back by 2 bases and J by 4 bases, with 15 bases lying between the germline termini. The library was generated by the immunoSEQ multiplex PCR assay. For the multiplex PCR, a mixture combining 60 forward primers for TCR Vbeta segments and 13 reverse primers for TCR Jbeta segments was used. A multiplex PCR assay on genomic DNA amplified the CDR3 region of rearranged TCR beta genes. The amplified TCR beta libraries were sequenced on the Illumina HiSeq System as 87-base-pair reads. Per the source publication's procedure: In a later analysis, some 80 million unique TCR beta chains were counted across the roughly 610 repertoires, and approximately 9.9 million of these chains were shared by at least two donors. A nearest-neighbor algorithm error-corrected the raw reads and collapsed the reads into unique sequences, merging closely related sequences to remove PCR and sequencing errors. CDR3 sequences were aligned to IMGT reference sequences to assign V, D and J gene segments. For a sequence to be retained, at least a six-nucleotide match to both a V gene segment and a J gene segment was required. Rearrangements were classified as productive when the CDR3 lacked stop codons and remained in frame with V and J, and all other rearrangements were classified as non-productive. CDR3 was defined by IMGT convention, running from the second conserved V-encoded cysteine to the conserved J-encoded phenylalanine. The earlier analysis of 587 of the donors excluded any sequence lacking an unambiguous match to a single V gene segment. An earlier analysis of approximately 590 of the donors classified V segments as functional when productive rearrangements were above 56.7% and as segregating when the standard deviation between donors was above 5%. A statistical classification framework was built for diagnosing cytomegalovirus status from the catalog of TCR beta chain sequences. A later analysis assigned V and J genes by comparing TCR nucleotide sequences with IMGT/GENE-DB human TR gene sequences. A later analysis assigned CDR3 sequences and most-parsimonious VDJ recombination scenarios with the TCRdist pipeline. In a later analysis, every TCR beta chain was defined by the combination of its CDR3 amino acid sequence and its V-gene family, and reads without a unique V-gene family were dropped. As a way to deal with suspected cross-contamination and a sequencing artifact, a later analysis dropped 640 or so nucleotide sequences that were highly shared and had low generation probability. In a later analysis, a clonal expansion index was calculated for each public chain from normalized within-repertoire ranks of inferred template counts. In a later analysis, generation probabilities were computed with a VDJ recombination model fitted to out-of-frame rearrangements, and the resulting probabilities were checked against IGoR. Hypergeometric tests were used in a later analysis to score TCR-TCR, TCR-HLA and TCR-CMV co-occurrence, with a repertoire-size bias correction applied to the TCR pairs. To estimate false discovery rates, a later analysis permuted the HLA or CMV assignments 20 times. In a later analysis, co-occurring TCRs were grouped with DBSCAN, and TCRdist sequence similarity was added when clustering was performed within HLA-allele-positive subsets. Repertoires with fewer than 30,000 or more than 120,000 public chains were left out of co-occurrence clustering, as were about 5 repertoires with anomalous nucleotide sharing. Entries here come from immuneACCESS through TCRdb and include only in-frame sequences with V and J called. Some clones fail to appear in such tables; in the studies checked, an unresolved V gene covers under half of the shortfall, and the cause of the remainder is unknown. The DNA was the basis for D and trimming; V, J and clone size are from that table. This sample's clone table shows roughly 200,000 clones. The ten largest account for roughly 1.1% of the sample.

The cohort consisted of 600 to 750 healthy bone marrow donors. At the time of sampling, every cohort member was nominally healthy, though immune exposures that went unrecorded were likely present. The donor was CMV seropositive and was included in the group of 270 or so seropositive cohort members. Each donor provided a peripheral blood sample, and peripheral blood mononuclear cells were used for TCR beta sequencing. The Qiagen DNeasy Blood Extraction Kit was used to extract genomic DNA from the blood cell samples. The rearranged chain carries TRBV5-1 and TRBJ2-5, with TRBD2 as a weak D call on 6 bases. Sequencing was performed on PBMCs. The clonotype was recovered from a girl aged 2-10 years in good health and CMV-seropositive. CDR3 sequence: CASSFSAGPGETQYF. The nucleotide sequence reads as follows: TGCGCCAGCAGCTTCTCCGCGGGGCCGGGAGAGACCCAGTACTTC.